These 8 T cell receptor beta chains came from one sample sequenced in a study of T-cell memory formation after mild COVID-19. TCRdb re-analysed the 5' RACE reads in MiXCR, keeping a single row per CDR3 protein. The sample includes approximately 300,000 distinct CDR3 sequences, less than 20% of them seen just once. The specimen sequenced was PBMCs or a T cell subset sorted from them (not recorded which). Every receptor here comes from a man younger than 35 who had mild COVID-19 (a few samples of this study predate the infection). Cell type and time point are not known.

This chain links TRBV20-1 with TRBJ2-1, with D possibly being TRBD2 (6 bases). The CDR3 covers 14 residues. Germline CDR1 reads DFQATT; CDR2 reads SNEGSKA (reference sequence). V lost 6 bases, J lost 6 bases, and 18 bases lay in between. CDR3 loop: CSARLGGPSNEQFF. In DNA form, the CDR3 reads TGCAGTGCCAGACTAGGCGGGCCTTCCAATGAGCAGTTCTTC.

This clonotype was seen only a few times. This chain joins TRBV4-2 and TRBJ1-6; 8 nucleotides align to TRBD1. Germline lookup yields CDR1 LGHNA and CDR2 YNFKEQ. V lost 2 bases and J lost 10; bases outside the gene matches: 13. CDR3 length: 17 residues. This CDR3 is CASSQRTGQGVGSPLHF. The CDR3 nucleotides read TGTGCCAGCAGCCAAAGGACAGGGCAAGGAGTAGGGTCACCCCTCCACTTT.

The CDR3 here is CASSLPSAGGPLVEQFF. In DNA form, the CDR3 reads TGTGCCAGCAGCTTACCCTCGGCGGGGGGGCCGTTAGTTGAGCAGTTCTTC. V gene TRBV7-8 combines with J gene TRBJ2-1; 9 positions agree with TRBD2. CDR1 and CDR2 (germline): SGHVS, FQNEAQ. This CDR3 comprises 17 residues. V dropped 2 bases and J dropped 9; count of bases not matched to a gene: 14.

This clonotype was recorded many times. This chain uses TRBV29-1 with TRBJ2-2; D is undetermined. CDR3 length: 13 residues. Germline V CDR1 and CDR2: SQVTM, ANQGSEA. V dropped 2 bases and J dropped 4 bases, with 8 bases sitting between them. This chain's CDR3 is CSVEMVGTGELFF. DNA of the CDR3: TGCAGCGTTGAAATGGTTGGCACCGGGGAGCTGTTTTTT.

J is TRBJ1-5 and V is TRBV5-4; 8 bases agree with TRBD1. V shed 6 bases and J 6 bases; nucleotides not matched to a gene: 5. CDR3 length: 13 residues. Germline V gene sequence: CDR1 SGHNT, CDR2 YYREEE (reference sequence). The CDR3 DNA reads TGTGCCAGCACCATTGACAGGGGTCAGCCCCAGCATTTT. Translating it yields CASTIDRGQPQHF.

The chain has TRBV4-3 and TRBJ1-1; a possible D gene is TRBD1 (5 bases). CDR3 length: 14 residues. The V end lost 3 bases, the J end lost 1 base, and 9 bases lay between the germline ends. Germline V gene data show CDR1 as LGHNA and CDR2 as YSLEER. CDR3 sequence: CASSQKGANTEAFF. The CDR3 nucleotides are TGCGCCAGCAGCCAGAAAGGGGCGAACACTGAAGCTTTCTTT.

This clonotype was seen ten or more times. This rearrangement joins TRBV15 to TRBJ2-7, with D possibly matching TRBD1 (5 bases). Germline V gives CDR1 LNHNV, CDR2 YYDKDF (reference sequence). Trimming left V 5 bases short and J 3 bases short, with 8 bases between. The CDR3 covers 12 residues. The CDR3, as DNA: TGTGCCACCAGCCCAACAGGCTACGAGCAGTACGTC. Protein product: CATSPTGYEQYV.

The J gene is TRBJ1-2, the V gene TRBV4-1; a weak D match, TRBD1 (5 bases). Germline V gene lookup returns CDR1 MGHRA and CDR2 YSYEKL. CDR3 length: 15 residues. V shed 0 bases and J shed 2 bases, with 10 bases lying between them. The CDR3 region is CASSQDGRENYGYTF. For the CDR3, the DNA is TGCGCCAGCAGCCAAGATGGCAGGGAAAACTATGGCTACACCTTC.